This TCR beta chain is drawn from a study of T cells in tuberculosis. Study at large: CD1B tetramers identified T cells specific for mycobacterial lipid GMM.

This CDR3 has 14 amino acids. From germline, CDR1 is SGHAT and CDR2 FQNNGV. J lost 4 bases, V lost 5 bases, and 5 bases had no gene match. The data were produced by immunoSEQ multiplex PCR, yet TCRdb's version contains in-frame clones alone and is incomplete. Of 30,000 or so clones listed, roughly 95% are singletons. Sequencing was done on a sample of PBMCs. The chain couples TRBV11-2 to TRBJ2-1; 7 bases align to TRBD1. The TCR originated in a donor aged 10 to 29 with latent tuberculosis or without tuberculosis infection. Here the CDR3 DNA reads TGTGCCAGCAGCGGGGGACAGAATTACAATGAGCAGTTCTTC. Protein sequence: CASSGGQNYNEQFF.